This passage covers 28 T cell receptor beta chains from one sample sequenced in a study of T cells in Graves' hyperthyroidism and ophthalmopathy. RNA transcripts yielded amplified TCR beta CDR3 regions. The study used the HTBI primer set for a first-round RT-PCR of the TCR CDR3. MiXCR, run by TCRdb on the multiplex PCR reads, gives a single entry per CDR3 protein. The table lists around 690,000 distinct CDR3 sequences, 15% to 20% of them singletons. Sequenced sample: blood. All receptors come from a man aged 50-60 years with Graves' hyperthyroidism.

This clonotype was seen only a few times. CDR3 coding DNA: TGTGCCAGCAGTGGCCCGAGGTCCTACAATGAGCAGTTCTTC. Encoded protein: CASSGPRSYNEQFF. The J gene is TRBJ2-1, the V gene TRBV9, with D unclear. Trimming left V 5 bases short and J 1 base short, with 10 bases between. The CDR3 is 14 amino acids. CDR1 SGDLS and CDR2 YYNGEE come from the germline V gene.

This clonotype has at least ten counts. The genes are TRBV30 and TRBJ2-2; 12 positions agree with TRBD1. From germline, CDR1 is GTSNPN and CDR2 SVGIG (reference sequence). The CDR3 runs 17 residues. V dropped 0 bases and J dropped 4; count of bases not matched to a gene: 6. The DNA of the CDR3 is TGTGCCTGGAGTGTACGGGACAGGGGGCTAAGCACCGGGGAGCTGTTTTTT. This codes for CAWSVRDRGLSTGELFF.

In its sample, this clonotype was seen many times. The V and J genes are TRBV6-1 and TRBJ2-1; 9 bases line up with TRBD2. Per germline, CDR1 MNHNS and CDR2 SASEGT. CDR3 length equals 16 residues. The V and J ends lost 6 bases and 7 bases, in that order; junction bases with no gene match: 13. The CDR3 region has the DNA TGTGCCAGCAGGGTCCTCGGGGCGGGAGGGAGAAATGAGCAGTTCTTC. Translating gives CASRVLGAGGRNEQFF.

CDR3 sequence: CASSQDFGGVRETQYF. The CDR3, as DNA: TGTGCCAGCAGCCAAGATTTCGGGGGTGTGAGAGAGACCCAGTACTTC. The chain uses TRBV3-1 and TRBJ2-5; D is possibly TRBD2 (6 bases). Germline CDR1 reads LGHDT; CDR2 reads YNNKEL (reference sequence). The CDR3 loop spans 16 amino acids. V gave up 0 bases and J gave up 4 bases, with 15 bases separating them.

DNA of the CDR3: TGTGCCAGTAGTAACCGGGACATCTGGAACGAGCAGTACTTC. Translating gives CASSNRDIWNEQYF. The J gene is TRBJ2-7, the V gene TRBV19; perhaps TRBD1 as D (6 bases). V was trimmed by 4 bases and J by 5 bases, leaving 15 bases between them. The CDR3 is 14 residues long. Per the germline V gene, CDR1 is LNHDA and CDR2 is SQIVND (reference sequence).

Concerning this clonotype itself: A junction end diverges from the germline sequence, so it may reflect a read error. The V and J genes are TRBV3-1 and TRBJ2-2, with D possibly being TRBD2 (6 bases). The CDR3 spans 15 residues. Germline V gene sequence: CDR1 LGHDT, CDR2 YNNKEL (reference sequence). The CDR3 DNA reads as TGTGCCAACAGCCAGGCGGGACTCCTCACCGGGGAGCTGTTTTTT. It encodes CANSQAGLLTGELFF.

This clonotype appeared many times. The CDR3: CASTRPSLDTQYF. CDR3 coding DNA: TGTGCCAGCACGCGTCCCTCTTTAGATACGCAGTATTTT. This chain connects TRBV6-2 or TRBV6-3 to TRBJ2-3; no firm D call. The CDR3 totals 13 residues. V gave up 7 bases and J gave up 5 bases, with 13 bases separating them. Germline V gives CDR1 MNHEY, CDR2 SVGEGT.

The sample holds a few counts of this clonotype. The chain has TRBV7-3 and TRBJ2-3; D uncertain. The V end was cut by 4 bases, the J end by 5 bases, with 13 bases between. This CDR3 region has 14 residues. Looked up from germline, CDR1 is SGHTA and CDR2 is FQGTGA. The CDR3 region is CASSSAAVGDTQYF. The CDR3 region has the DNA TGTGCCAGCAGCTCCGCGGCGGTCGGAGATACGCAGTATTTT.

Notes on this clonotype: An end of the junction differs from the germline gene, which may be a read error. The gene calls are TRBV5-1 and TRBJ2-2, with D perhaps TRBD1 or TRBD2 (5 bases each). Germline values: CDR1 SGHRS, CDR2 YFSETQ. The CDR3 extends over 16 amino acids. CDR3 sequence reads: CASSFHRDGNTGELSF. The CDR3 DNA reads TGCGCCAGCAGTTTTCATCGGGACGGGAACACCGGGGAGCTGTCTTTT.

Only a few counts were recorded for this clonotype. J is TRBJ2-1 and V is TRBV6-5, with D possibly TRBD2 on 5 matching bases. Germline values: CDR1 MNHEY, CDR2 SVGAGI. The V gene lost 2 bases and the J gene lost 6 bases, with 11 bases spanning the gap. This CDR3 contains 14 residues. The CDR3 nucleotides read TGTGCCAGCAGTTACGCTAGCTTGCGCAATGAGCAGTTCTTC. Translation gives CASSYASLRNEQFF.

The V and J genes are TRBV20-1 and TRBJ2-3; 9 bases match TRBD1. J gave up 7 bases and V 6 bases, and 11 bases lay outside the gene matches. Germline V lookup: CDR1 DFQATT, CDR2 SNEGSKA (reference sequence). The CDR3 contains 14 residues. In DNA form, the CDR3 reads TGCAGTGCCCCCTCGGGACAGGGTTTTAATACGCAGTATTTT. This translates into CSAPSGQGFNTQYF.

CDR3 protein: CASSSTGTDSNEKLFF. CDR3 bases: TGCGCCAGCAGCTCTACAGGGACAGATTCTAATGAAAAACTGTTTTTT. V is TRBV5-1 and J is TRBJ1-4; 7 positions match TRBD1. V dropped 3 bases and J dropped 3; count of bases not matched to a gene: 8. CDR1 and CDR2 from the germline V gene are SGHRS and YFSETQ. CDR3 size: 16 residues.

The chain recombines TRBV15 with TRBJ1-2, with unresolved D. Germline V gene sequence: CDR1 LNHNV, CDR2 YYDKDF (reference sequence). The length of the CDR3 is 14 residues. Deletions cut 3 bases from V and 4 bases from J, with 12 bases between. CDR3 DNA: TGTGCCACCAGCAGGGGTTCAGCAGTCTATGGCTACACCTTC. It specifies CATSRGSAVYGYTF.

This clonotype was picked up many times. The chain joins TRBV7-8 to TRBJ2-5; D is possibly TRBD1 (6 bases). V was shortened by 5 bases and J by 4 bases, with 14 bases between the two germline ends. CDR1 is SGHVS, CDR2 FQNEAQ, per germline. The length of the CDR3 is 14 residues. CDR3 amino acids: CASSQGRGIETQYF. The CDR3 DNA reads TGTGCCAGCAGCCAGGGCAGGGGAATAGAGACCCAGTACTTC.

This clonotype appeared many times. The V gene is TRBV11-2, the J gene TRBJ2-1; no clear D. This CDR3 region has 12 residues. From germline, CDR1 is SGHAT and CDR2 FQNNGV. With 0 bases removed from V and 8 bases from J, the gap between germline ends came to 5 bases. The CDR3 spells CASSLDRYEQFF. DNA of the CDR3: TGTGCCAGCAGCTTAGACCGGTATGAGCAGTTCTTC.

This clonotype was seen only a few times. The chain couples TRBV5-1 to TRBJ2-1; TRBD1 matches at 11 bases. This CDR3 is built from 20 residues. Germline CDR1 reads SGHRS; CDR2 reads YFSETQ. Unmatched junction bases numbered 24, after V lost 6 bases and J lost 7 bases. DNA for the CDR3: TGCGCCAGCACTGAAGCGGGGACAGGGGGTTTCAGGCGTCCGATTAATGAGCAGTTCTTC. Its protein product is CASTEAGTGGFRRPINEQFF.

This clonotype has more than one count but fewer than ten. The CDR3 DNA reads as TGTGCCAGCGGAGGATGGGGACAGGCTTTCTCTGGAAACACCATATATTTT. It encodes CASGGWGQAFSGNTIYF. The genes are TRBV6-2 or TRBV6-3 and TRBJ1-3; 8 positions agree with TRBD1. CDR1 is MNHEY and CDR2 is SVGEGT in the germline V gene. Unmatched junction bases numbered 12, after V lost 8 bases and J lost 0 bases. The CDR3 runs 17 residues.

This clonotype showed up many times. This sequence joins TRBV24-1 and TRBJ2-2; D not certain. Trimming removed 3 bases from V and 8 bases from J, with 9 bases in between. Germline V CDR1 and CDR2: KGHDR, SFDVKD. CDR3 length: 13 amino acids. CDR3 in DNA: TGTGCCACCAGTGATCGATACCGGGGGGAGCTGTTTTTT. It specifies CATSDRYRGELFF.

The chain employs TRBV20-1 and TRBJ1-1, with D hard to call. Between the trimmed V and J ends, which lost 0 bases and 6 bases, there was a span of 14 bases. Germline V gene data show CDR1 as DFQATT and CDR2 as SNEGSKA (reference sequence). This CDR3 spans 14 amino acids. CDR3 coding DNA: TGCAGTGCTAGAGATCTGGACTCGCGGGCTGAAGCTTTCTTT. It encodes CSARDLDSRAEAFF.

In its sample, this clonotype was seen many times. The rearrangement joins TRBV12-3 or TRBV12-4 to TRBJ1-3; perhaps TRBD1 as D (5 bases). The CDR3 extends over 14 amino acids. Trimming removed 3 bases at V and 4 bases at J, with 10 bases between. The CDR3 sequence is CASSFRGSGNTIYF. The CDR3 DNA reads TGTGCCAGCAGTTTCCGGGGCTCCGGAAACACCATATATTTT.

This clonotype has a count of ten or more. V gene TRBV10-3 combines with J gene TRBJ2-5; D might be TRBD1 or TRBD2, each matching 5 bases. The length of the CDR3 is 13 residues. Trimming shortened V by 4 bases and J by 7 bases, and 13 bases separated the two germline ends. The germline V gene has CDR1 ENHRY and CDR2 SYGVKD. CDR3 DNA: TGTGCCATCAGTGCAGGGAGTCAGGGGACCCAGTACTTC. Residues: CAISAGSQGTQYF.

This clonotype was observed a handful of times. The V and J genes are TRBV15 and TRBJ1-5; tentative D call: TRBD1 (5 bases). There are 14 residues in the CDR3. The V end was cut by 3 bases, the J end by 4 bases, with 10 bases between. The germline V gene has CDR1 LNHNV and CDR2 YYDKDF (reference sequence). CDR3 DNA sequence: TGTGCCACCAGCAGCGTGGACATGAATCAGCCCCAGCATTTT. Its protein product is CATSSVDMNQPQHF.

The genes are TRBV9 and TRBJ2-1, with TRBD2 identical over 7 bases. The CDR3 is 18 residues long. Trimming took 0 bases from V and 6 from J; bases not matched to a gene: 15. The germline V gene has CDR1 SGDLS and CDR2 YYNGEE. CDR3 protein: CASSVDLASGEGRNEQFF. CDR3 nucleotide sequence: TGTGCCAGCAGCGTAGATCTGGCTAGCGGTGAGGGACGCAATGAGCAGTTCTTC.

On this clonotype: An end of the junction differs from the germline gene, which may be a read error. J is TRBJ2-3 and V is TRBV6-2 or TRBV6-3; 10 bases are a match to TRBD2. Germline loops: CDR1 MNHEY, CDR2 SVGEGT. This CDR3 comprises 16 residues. CDR3 DNA sequence: TGTGCCAGCAGTTACTCACCTAGCGGGAGCAAAGATACGCAGTATTTT. Protein: CASSYSPSGSKDTQYF.

This clonotype was observed at least ten times. This rearrangement joins TRBV5-4 to TRBJ1-2; D perhaps matches TRBD1 (6 bases). Deletions cut 0 bases from V and 2 bases from J, with 11 bases between. The CDR3 sequence is 15 residues long. Germline V gene lookup returns CDR1 SGHNT and CDR2 YYREEE (reference sequence). CDR3 amino acids: CASSLVGGLNYGYTF. The CDR3 bases are TGTGCCAGCAGCTTGGTCGGGGGCTTGAACTATGGCTACACCTTC.

Many counts were recorded for this clonotype. This chain joins TRBV6-1 and TRBJ2-5; weak D call: TRBD2 (5 bases). Germline assignment: CDR1 MNHNS and CDR2 SASEGT. V lost 6 bases and J 2 bases, leaving 10 bases between the germline ends. The CDR3 totals 13 residues. The CDR3 protein is CASRRTAQETQYF. The CDR3 bases are TGTGCCAGCAGAAGGACTGCACAAGAGACCCAGTACTTC.

The rearrangement joins TRBV28 to TRBJ2-6; maybe TRBD2 (5 bases). The CDR3 spans 16 residues. The V end lost 3 bases, the J end lost 0 bases, and 9 bases lay between the germline ends. The germline gives CDR1 MDHEN, CDR2 SYDVKM. The DNA for the CDR3 is TGTGCCAGCAGTTTGGACGGACTCTCTGGGGCCAACGTCCTGACTTTC. This encodes CASSLDGLSGANVLTF.

J is TRBJ1-2 and V is TRBV5-6; 7 bases map to TRBD1. The V segment lost 0 bases and the J segment 13 bases; nucleotides outside the gene matches: 9. Germline V gene lookup returns CDR1 SGHDT and CDR2 YYEEEE. The CDR3 runs 13 residues. DNA for the CDR3: TGTGCCAGCAGCTTGGGAGGGACAGTGGCCTGCACCTTC. This gives the protein CASSLGGTVACTF. The full variable domain, with the rest looked up from reference TRBV5-6 and TRBJ1-2, is DAGVTQSPTHLIKTRGQQVTLRCSPKSGHDTVSWYQQALGQGPQFIFQYYEEEERQRGNFPDRFSGHQFPNYSSELNVNALLLGDSALYLCASSLGGTVACTFGSGTRLTVV.